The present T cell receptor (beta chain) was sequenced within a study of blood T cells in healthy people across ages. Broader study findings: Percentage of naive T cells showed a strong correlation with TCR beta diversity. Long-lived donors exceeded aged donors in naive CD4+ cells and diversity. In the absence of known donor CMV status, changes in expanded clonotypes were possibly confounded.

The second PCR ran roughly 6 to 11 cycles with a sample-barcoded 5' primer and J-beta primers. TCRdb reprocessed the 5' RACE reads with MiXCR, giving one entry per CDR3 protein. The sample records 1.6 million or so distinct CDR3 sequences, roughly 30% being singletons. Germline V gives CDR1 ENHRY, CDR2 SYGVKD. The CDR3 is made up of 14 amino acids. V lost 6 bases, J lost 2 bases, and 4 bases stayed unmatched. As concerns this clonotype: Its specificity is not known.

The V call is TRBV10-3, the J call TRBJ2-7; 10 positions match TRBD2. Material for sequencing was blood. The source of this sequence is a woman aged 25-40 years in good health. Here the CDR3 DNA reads TGTGCCATCAGGGGAGCGGGAGGGACCTACGAGCAGTACTTC. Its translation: CAIRGAGGTYEQYF.